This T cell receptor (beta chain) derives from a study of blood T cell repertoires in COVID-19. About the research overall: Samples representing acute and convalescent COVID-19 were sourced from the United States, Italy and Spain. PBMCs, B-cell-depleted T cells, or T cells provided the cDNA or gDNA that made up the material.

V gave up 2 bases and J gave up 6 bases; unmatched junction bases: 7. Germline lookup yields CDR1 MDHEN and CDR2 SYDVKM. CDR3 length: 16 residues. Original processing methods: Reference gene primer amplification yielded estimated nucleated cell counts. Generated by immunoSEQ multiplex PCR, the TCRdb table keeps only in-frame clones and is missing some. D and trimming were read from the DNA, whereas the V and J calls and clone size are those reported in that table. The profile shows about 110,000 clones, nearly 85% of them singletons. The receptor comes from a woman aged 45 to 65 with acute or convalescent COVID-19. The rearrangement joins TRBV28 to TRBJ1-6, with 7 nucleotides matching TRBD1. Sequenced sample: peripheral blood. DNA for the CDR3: TGTGCCAGCAGTTTAGTCCGGGACAGCCCTAATTCACCCCTCCACTTT. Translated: CASSLVRDSPNSPLHF.